This T cell receptor (beta chain) came from a study of shared clonotypes between healthy human individuals. Study results and limitations: Collection of samples was limited to blood; tissue repertoires likely differ.

It was across several immunoSEQ plates that each subset's genomic DNA was evenly split. Using about 220 ng DNA, around 30,000 T cell genomes, the sorted-subset replicate PCRs were run. Using immunoSEQ multiplex PCR, the repertoire was profiled, and TCRdb retains in-frame clones only, with some absent. The table has over a million clones, 96% seen once. A remark on this clone: Its target is unknown.

V lost 2 bases and J lost 12, with 23 bases in between. CDR1 is MDHEN and CDR2 is SYDVKM in the germline V gene. This CDR3 contains 15 residues. This receptor was taken from a man aged 30 to 45 in good health. The sequencing input was naive CD4+ T cells sorted from blood. The subset was: CD45RA+ positively selected. The chain combines TRBV28 with TRBJ2-7, with a possible D match to TRBD2 (6 bases). The DNA of the CDR3 is TGTGCCAGCAGTTTAGGGACTCTCCTTCCTAATGGTTGGTACTTC. Its protein is CASSLGTLLPNGWYF.